This TCR beta chain was identified in a study of blood T cells in healthy people across ages (dated by TCRdb to 2013 to 2016). Turning to the overall study: In model experiments, roughly one uniquely barcoded TCR beta cDNA molecule per two T cells was captured by template switching. Using deep sequencing normalized with unique cDNA molecular identifiers, the study measured how TCR beta repertoire diversity changes with age. Four age groups were formed from the donors: young (average approximately 15 years), middle-aged (approximately 42), aged (about 62) and long-lived (roughly 81). To avoid experimental bias, donors of different ages were spread randomly across the sequencing lanes. Using the same blood draw, the study looked at two additional independent replicas of 1 million unique cDNA reads for two donors, one aged 18 to 29 and the other aged 80 or older.

Comments on this clonotype: Its cognate antigen has yet to be identified. It has no much larger one-base neighbor in the sample; base qualities were not kept.

Systemically healthy Caucasian individuals from Russia, approximately 39 in total and aged about 6 to 100 years, were included as donors. Around 9.8 milliliters of peripheral blood were collected from each donor into EDTA-treated Vacutainer tubes. Ficoll-Paque density-gradient centrifugation was used to isolate PBMCs, with at least 6.5 million per sample. Trizol reagent was used to extract total RNA from the PBMCs, yielding at least 5.5 micrograms per sample. The percentages of naive CD45RAhigh/CD27high T cells were determined by flow cytometry on a PBMC aliquot from every donor. The germline V gene provides CDR1 SNHLY and CDR2 FYNNEI. There are 13 amino acids in the CDR3, from cysteine to phenylalanine inclusive. Only the CDR3 part of the read is kept: 39 bases, read in frame from the first base. After removal of 7 bases from V and 1 base from J, the junction retains 1 base not matched to a gene.

The library was built by means of 5' RACE. Reads for this sample came from an Illumina HiSeq 2500. A second PCR of roughly 7 to 12 cycles was run with a J-beta primer mix and a sample-barcoded 5' primer. A template-switch 5' adaptor carrying 12 random nucleotides introduced a unique molecular identifier onto each TCR beta cDNA molecule. Each sample yielded at least 3 million CDR3-containing paired-end reads. The Mint cDNA synthesis kit, primed by a TRBC-specific oligonucleotide, was used to synthesize first-strand cDNA from all RNA. After uracil-DNA glycosylase treatment, a first 18-cycle PCR used universal primers M1SS and BC2_uni_R on all cDNA. As for how the authors treated the data: For normalization, 1 million high-quality reads were randomly selected from each sample, with every read carrying a distinct molecular identifier. Instead of being binned into consensus sequences, reads with shared molecular identifiers were discarded. MiTCR, with a Q25 quality threshold and the strictest error-elimination algorithm, was used for CDR3 identification, clonotype clustering and error correction. A nonparametric unseen species model with Euler transformation was used to estimate a lower bound on total TCR beta diversity. Starting from the raw public reads, TCRdb applied fastp trimming at Q25, assembled clones with MiXCR and retained in-frame beta chains. Every CDR3 protein is listed once, alongside the most common genes and DNA of its rows. TCRdb, not the authors, supplied the V and J calls. This sample gives over 1,300,000 distinct CDR3 sequences in total; 59% of them show up just once. Of the sample, 6.5% to 8.5% falls within the top ten clones.

The study at large found these results: Because the CMV infection status of the donors was unknown, age-related changes in expanded clonotypes may potentially have been confounded. Estimates of total diversity based on one million sequenced T cells were considered lower bounds and underestimates. Compared with the aged group, more naive CD4+ T cells, fewer expanded clones and increased TCR diversity were shown by the long-lived group, suggesting age selection. Since profiling was done on bulk unsorted PBMCs, naive and antigen-experienced compartments could not be conclusively compared. As age increased, observed TCR beta diversity per million T cells dropped in a roughly linear way, and a significant reduction was already evident by age approximately 40. The percentage of naive T cells measured by flow cytometry correlated strongly with observed TCR beta diversity.

Sequencing was performed on blood. The sequence was obtained from a young man in good health. The V and J segments used are TRBV2 and TRBJ1-5; 7 nucleotides in the junction match TRBD1. Here is the DNA: TGTGCCAGCAAGGGGGCCAGCAATCAGCCCCAGCATTTT. It encodes CASKGASNQPQHF.